Following are 14 T cell receptor beta chains from one sample sequenced in a study of OX40 agonist ivuxolimab in advanced cancers. Data came from immunoSEQ multiplex PCR; TCRdb stores just in-frame clones and leaves some out. This sample has about 79,000 clones, with around 93% found just once. Source: CD4+ or CD8+ T cells sorted from blood, taken in a trial of the OX40 agonist ivuxolimab. The source of these receptors is an adult with an advanced solid tumor such as melanoma, head and neck, liver or kidney cancer.

In its sample, this clone was seen once. CDR3 DNA sequence: TGTGCCAGCAGCTTCACTAGCGATAGCACAGATACGCAGTATTTT. This encodes CASSFTSDSTDTQYF. This rearrangement joins TRBV9 to TRBJ2-3, with TRBD2 matching 7 bases. The CDR3 loop spans 15 amino acids. The germline V gene encodes CDR1 SGDLS and CDR2 YYNGEE. After removal of 4 bases from V and 0 bases from J, the junction contained 5 bases not matched to a gene.

This chain links TRBV6-1 with TRBJ2-4; 10 bases map to TRBD2. CDR1 MNHNS and CDR2 SASEGT come from the germline V gene. V was clipped by 3 bases and J by 1 base; unmatched bases: 9. The CDR3 totals 18 residues. CDR3 bases: TGTGCCAGCAGTGATAGTAGAACTAGCGGGATTGCCAAAAACATTCAGTACTTC. Its protein is CASSDSRTSGIAKNIQYF.

The chain employs TRBV6-5 and TRBJ1-2; no reliable D call. Germline V gene lookup returns CDR1 MNHEY and CDR2 SVGAGI. This CDR3 region has 13 residues. V gave up 0 bases and J gave up 5 bases, with 7 bases separating them. DNA of the CDR3: TGTGCCAGCAGTTACTCGGGTGTGTATGGCTACACCTTC. Translation: CASSYSGVYGYTF.

This rearrangement joins TRBV4-2 to TRBJ2-5; D possibly corresponds to TRBD2 (6 bases). Germline lookup yields CDR1 LGHNA and CDR2 YNFKEQ. The CDR3 spans 18 residues. V was trimmed by 0 bases and J by 4 bases, leaving 21 bases between them. The CDR3 coding sequence is TGTGCCAGCAGCCAAGATAGGGCGACTAGGGTGGGCTTAGAGACCCAGTACTTC. This translates into CASSQDRATRVGLETQYF.

The genes are TRBV11-3 and TRBJ2-5, with D perhaps matching TRBD1 (5 bases). The length of the CDR3 is 16 residues. Germline CDR1 is SGHNT and CDR2 is YENEEA. The V and J ends lost 3 bases and 2 bases respectively, with 16 bases between them. The CDR3 region has the DNA TGTGCCAGCAGCTTGTTGGGGCCCTGGGGTCAAGAGACCCAGTACTTC. Amino acid sequence: CASSLLGPWGQETQYF.

The chain carries TRBV27 and TRBJ2-6; D is perhaps TRBD1 (5 bases). CDR3 length: 13 residues. Deletions cut 6 bases from V and 10 bases from J, with 13 bases between. Germline assignment: CDR1 MNHEY and CDR2 SMNVEV (reference sequence). CDR3: CASRSSGQNVLTF. The CDR3 DNA follows: TGTGCCAGCAGATCGTCAGGACAAAACGTCCTGACTTTC.

The rearrangement uses TRBV5-1 and TRBJ1-1; D not resolved. Trimming took 4 bases from V and 8 from J, leaving 18 bases between them. The CDR3 extends over 14 amino acids. CDR1 and CDR2 (germline): SGHRS, YFSETQ. CDR3 sequence: CASSPVEVISEAFF. The CDR3 nucleotides read TGCGCCAGCAGCCCCGTGGAAGTAATATCGGAAGCTTTCTTT.

The chain uses TRBV5-1 and TRBJ2-3; D not resolved. The CDR3 has 15 amino acids. Looked up from germline, CDR1 is SGHRS and CDR2 is YFSETQ. V gave up 0 bases and J gave up 2 bases, with 10 bases separating them. CDR3 bases: TGCGCCAGCAGCTTGGTGGGTACGATCACAGATACGCAGTATTTT. It is translated as CASSLVGTITDTQYF.

The chain couples TRBV18 to TRBJ2-5; D unclear. Germline-derived CDR1 and CDR2 are KGHSH and LQKENI. The CDR3 runs to 15 residues. Trimming removed 3 bases from V and 1 base from J, with 12 bases in between. The CDR3 here is CASSPRNVAQETQYF. DNA for the CDR3: TGTGCCAGCTCACCGCGCAACGTGGCCCAAGAGACCCAGTACTTC.

This sequence joins TRBV11-2 and TRBJ2-2; D is perhaps TRBD2 (7 bases). Per the germline V gene, CDR1 is SGHAT and CDR2 is FQNNGV. V lost 1 base to trimming and J lost 4 bases, with 10 bases between them. The CDR3 length is 15 residues. CDR3: CASSLVAGATGELFF. CDR3 in DNA: TGTGCCAGCAGCTTAGTGGCGGGGGCCACCGGGGAGCTGTTTTTT. The whole variable domain, filled in from reference TRBV11-2 and TRBJ2-2, reads EAGVAQSPRYKIIEKRQSVAFWCNPISGHATLYWYQQILGQGPKLLIQFQNNGVVDDSQLPKDRFSAERLKGVDSTLKIQPAKLEDSAVYLCASSLVAGATGELFFGEGSRLTVL.

CDR3 sequence: CASSQDRTGSYEQYF. In DNA form, the CDR3 reads TGCGCCAGCAGCCAAGATCGGACTGGCTCCTACGAGCAGTACTTC. The chain combines TRBV4-3 with TRBJ2-7; maybe TRBD2 (5 bases). CDR3 length: 15 amino acids. V gave up 0 bases and J gave up 0 bases, with 9 bases separating them. From germline, CDR1 is LGHNA and CDR2 YSLEER.

The genes are TRBV11-3 and TRBJ2-2; D might be TRBD2 (7 bases). Germline V CDR1 and CDR2: SGHNT, YENEEA. The V end was cut by 5 bases, the J end by 5 bases, with 18 bases between. CDR3 length equals 16 residues. The CDR3 sequence: CASSHRRGAGTGELFF. CDR3 sequence (DNA): TGTGCCAGCAGCCACCGACGGGGGGCAGGGACCGGGGAGCTGTTTTTT.

This clone is a singleton in its sample. V and J are TRBV11-2 and TRBJ2-5; 11 nucleotides line up with TRBD2. CDR1 is SGHAT and CDR2 is FQNNGV in the germline V gene. V shed 1 base and J 5 bases; nucleotides not matched to a gene: 6. The CDR3 loop spans 16 amino acids. In DNA form, the CDR3 reads TGTGCCAGCAGCTTAGCAAAACTAGCGGGAGTCGAGACCCAGTACTTC. Its translation: CASSLAKLAGVETQYF.

The sample holds one count of this clone. This chain uses TRBV7-2 with TRBJ1-1; no firm D call. The germline CDR1 and CDR2 sequences are SGHTA and FQGNSA. Trimming cost V 1 base and J 5 bases, with 8 bases left between them. This CDR3 region has 13 residues. The CDR3 region is CASSLVGDTEAFF. The CDR3 DNA follows: TGTGCCAGCAGCTTAGTCGGGGATACTGAAGCTTTCTTT. The full variable domain, with the rest looked up from reference TRBV7-2 and TRBJ1-1, is GAGVSQSPSNKVTEKGKDVELRCDPISGHTALYWYRQSLGQGLEFLIYFQGNSAPDKSGLPSDRFSAERTGGSVSTLTIQRTQQEDSAVYLCASSLVGDTEAFFGQGTRLTVV.